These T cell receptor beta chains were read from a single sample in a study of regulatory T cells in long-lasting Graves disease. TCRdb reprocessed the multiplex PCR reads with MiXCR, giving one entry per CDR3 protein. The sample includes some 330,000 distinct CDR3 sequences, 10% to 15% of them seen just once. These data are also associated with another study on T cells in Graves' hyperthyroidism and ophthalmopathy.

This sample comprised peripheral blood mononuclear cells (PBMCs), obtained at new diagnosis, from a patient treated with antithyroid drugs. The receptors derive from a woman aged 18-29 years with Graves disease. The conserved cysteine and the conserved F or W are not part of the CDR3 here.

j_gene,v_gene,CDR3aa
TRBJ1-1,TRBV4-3,ASSQGPRGTEAF
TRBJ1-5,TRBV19,ASSIIVRDPSNQPQH
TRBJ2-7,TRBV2,ASSGGRLDEQY
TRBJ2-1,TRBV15,ATSRARLAAYNEQF
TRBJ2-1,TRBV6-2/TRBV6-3,ASSPRTSGVYNEQF
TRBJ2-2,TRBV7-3,ASSLSGTANTGELF
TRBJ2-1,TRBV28,ASSLGTSGVEQF
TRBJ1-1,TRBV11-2,ASSGRTTTEAF
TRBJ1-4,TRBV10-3,AISEGSRGKLF
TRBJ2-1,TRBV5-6,ASSKTSGRAFISEQF
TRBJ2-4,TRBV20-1,SIPEQLNKNIQY
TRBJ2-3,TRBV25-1,ASSEFGDTQY
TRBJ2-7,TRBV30,AWGEPSGRKPYEQY
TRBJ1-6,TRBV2,ASSVSQGRSPLH
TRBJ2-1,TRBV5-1,ASSLTGPGNNEQF
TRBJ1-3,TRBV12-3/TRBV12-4,ASSSGTGSGNTIY
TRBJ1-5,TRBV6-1,ASSEALLTEFSNQPQH
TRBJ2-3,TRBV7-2,ASSLVGAAGDTQY
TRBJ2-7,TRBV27,ASSLFGLTYEQY
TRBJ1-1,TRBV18,ASSPLRRGGNGDDTEAF
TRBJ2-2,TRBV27,ASSLGGGHTGELF
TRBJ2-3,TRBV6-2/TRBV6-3,ASSFSGLTDTQY
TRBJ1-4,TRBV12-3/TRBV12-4,ASWGWGNEKLF
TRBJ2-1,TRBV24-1,ATSDFQGGYPEQF
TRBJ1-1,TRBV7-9,ASSAPRGNTEAF
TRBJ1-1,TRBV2,ASSERQMNTEAF
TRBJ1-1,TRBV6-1,ASQLRENTEAF
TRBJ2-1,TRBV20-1,SAAQLAGGRDEQF
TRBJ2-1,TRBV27,ASSHHYNEQF
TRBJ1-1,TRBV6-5,ASSYSSRPRTEAF
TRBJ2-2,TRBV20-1,SARGSGTNTGELF
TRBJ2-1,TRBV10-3,AISESKPSGAFNEQF
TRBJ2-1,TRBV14,ASSRTLGYLHEQF
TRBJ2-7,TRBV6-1,ASSPLAQSPSGEQY
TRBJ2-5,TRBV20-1,SAAETGGYQETQY
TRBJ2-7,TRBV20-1,SAPRTKEQY
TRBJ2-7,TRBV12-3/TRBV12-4,ASSVRYEQY
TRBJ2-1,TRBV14,ASSPRGGISNEQF
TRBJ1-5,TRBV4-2,ASSQGGIGNQPQH
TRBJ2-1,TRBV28,ASSSGTSGRELDEQF
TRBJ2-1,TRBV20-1,SAREPGRHNNEQF
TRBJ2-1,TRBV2,ASSRVLVAGIWNEQF
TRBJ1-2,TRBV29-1,SVVQDTNYGYT